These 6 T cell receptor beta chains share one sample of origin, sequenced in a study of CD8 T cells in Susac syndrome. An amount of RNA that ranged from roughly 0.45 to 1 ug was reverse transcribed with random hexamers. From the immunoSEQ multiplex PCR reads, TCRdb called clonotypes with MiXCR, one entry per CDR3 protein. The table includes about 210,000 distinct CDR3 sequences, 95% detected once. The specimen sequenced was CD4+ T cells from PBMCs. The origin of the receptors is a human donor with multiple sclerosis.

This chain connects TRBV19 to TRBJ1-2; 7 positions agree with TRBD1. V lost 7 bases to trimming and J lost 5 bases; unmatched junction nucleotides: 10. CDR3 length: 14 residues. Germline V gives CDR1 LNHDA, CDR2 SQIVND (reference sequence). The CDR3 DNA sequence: TGTGCCAGTAATCCTACCGGGACAGCTTATGGCTACACCTTC. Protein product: CASNPTGTAYGYTF.

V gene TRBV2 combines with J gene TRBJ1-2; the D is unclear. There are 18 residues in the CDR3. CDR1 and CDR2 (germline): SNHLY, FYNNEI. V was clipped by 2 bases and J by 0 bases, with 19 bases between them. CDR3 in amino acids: CASSELKGRQEANYGYTF. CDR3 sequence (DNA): TGTGCCAGCAGTGAATTAAAGGGAAGACAAGAAGCTAACTATGGCTACACCTTC.

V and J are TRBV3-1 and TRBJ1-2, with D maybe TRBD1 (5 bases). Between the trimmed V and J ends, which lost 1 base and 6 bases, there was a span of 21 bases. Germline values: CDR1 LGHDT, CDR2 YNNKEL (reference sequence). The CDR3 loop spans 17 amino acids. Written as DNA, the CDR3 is TGTGCCAGCAGCCAAGTCTCGGTGGGGACTCTAGCCGATGGCTACACCTTC. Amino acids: CASSQVSVGTLADGYTF.

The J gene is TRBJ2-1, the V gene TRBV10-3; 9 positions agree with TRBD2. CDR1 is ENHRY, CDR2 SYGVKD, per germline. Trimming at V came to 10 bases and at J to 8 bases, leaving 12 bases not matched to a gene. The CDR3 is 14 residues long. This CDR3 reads CATGMLAGLYEQFF. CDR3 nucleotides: TGTGCCACCGGGATGCTAGCGGGGTTGTATGAGCAGTTCTTC.

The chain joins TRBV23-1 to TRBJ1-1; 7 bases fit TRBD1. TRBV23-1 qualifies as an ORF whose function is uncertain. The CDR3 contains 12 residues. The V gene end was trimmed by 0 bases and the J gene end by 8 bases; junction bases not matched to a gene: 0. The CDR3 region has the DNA TGCGCCAGCAGTCAATCCAGGGGGGAAGCTTTCTTT. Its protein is CASSQSRGEAFF.

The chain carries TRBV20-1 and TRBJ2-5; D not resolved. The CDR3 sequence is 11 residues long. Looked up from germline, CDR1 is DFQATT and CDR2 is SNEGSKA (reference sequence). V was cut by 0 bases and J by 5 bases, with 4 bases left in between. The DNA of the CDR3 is TGCAGTGCTAGAGATTTGGAGACCCAGTACTTC. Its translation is CSARDLETQYF.